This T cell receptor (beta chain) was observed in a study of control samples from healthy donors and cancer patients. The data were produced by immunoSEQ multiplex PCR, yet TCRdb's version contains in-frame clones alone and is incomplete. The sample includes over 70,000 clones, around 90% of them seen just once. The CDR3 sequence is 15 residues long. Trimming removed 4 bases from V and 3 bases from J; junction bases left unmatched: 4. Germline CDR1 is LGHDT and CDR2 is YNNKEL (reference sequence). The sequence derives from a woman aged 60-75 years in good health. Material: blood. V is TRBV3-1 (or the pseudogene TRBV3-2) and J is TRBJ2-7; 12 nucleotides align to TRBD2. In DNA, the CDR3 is TGTGCCAGCAGCCGCGGACTAGCGGGGAACTACGAGCAGTACTTC. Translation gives CASSRGLAGNYEQYF.